The source of this T cell receptor beta chain is a study of blood T cell repertoires in COVID-19. TCRdb's table, derived via immunoSEQ multiplex PCR, lists solely in-frame clones and lacks some. The sample includes 150,000 to 200,000 clones, about 80% seen only once; the top ten take less than 4%. The TCR comes from a woman aged 55 to 70 who had recovered from COVID-19. The specimen was PBMCs or T cells enriched from blood (not recorded which).

The CDR3 region is CASSQGGLTEKLFF. For the CDR3, the DNA is TGCGCCAGCAGTCAGGGGGGTCTGACTGAAAAACTGTTTTTT. The chain uses TRBV23-1 and TRBJ1-4; TRBD1 might be the D (5 bases). TRBV23-1 is classed as an ORF, of uncertain function. The CDR3 has 14 residues. V gave up 3 bases and J gave up 7 bases, with 12 bases separating them.